This passage covers 23 T cell receptor beta chains from one sample sequenced in a study of PD-1 blockade in classical Hodgkin lymphoma. The protocol was immunoSEQ multiplex PCR, while the TCRdb copy is restricted to in-frame clones and leaves out a portion. Of approximately 25,000 clones in the sample, about four fifths were seen once. Brentuximab vedotin exposure varied among the patients, all of whom had relapsed after autologous stem cell transplantation. Investigators isolated CD4+ T cells from thawed PBMCs through magnetic negative selection. The material was CD4+ T cells from blood, obtained at baseline. The receptors originated from a human donor with classical Hodgkin lymphoma.

The rearrangement links TRBV28 to TRBJ1-5, with 9 nucleotides matching TRBD1. Looked up from germline, CDR1 is MDHEN and CDR2 is SYDVKM. CDR3 size: 15 residues. V lost 3 bases, J lost 4 bases, and 4 bases stayed unmatched. The CDR3 sequence is CASSFTGTGNQPQHF. DNA of the CDR3: TGTGCCAGCAGTTTCACCGGGACAGGGAATCAGCCCCAGCATTTT.

CDR3 amino acids: CASSLDTGTDTQYF. The CDR3 nucleotides read TGTGCCAGCAGCCTAGATACGGGCACAGATACGCAGTATTTT. The rearrangement links TRBV7-2 to TRBJ2-3, with D unresolved. The V gene lost 5 bases and the J gene lost 1 base, with 10 bases spanning the gap. The CDR3 covers 14 residues. Germline V CDR1 and CDR2: SGHTA, FQGNSA.

V usage is TRBV11-3 and J usage is TRBJ2-3; 8 bases are a match to TRBD2. Germline V CDR1 and CDR2: SGHNT, YENEEA. The V and J ends lost 5 bases and 9 bases, in that order; junction bases with no gene match: 16. The CDR3 spans 16 residues. CDR3 residues: CASSDTPGGGRTTQYF. The CDR3 DNA sequence: TGTGCCAGCAGCGACACCCCGGGGGGGGGACGGACCACGCAGTATTTT.

The genes are TRBV7-3 and TRBJ2-2; 11 bases align to TRBD2. Trimming took 2 bases from V and 8 from J; bases not matched to a gene: 13. The CDR3 length is 18 residues. Germline V gene sequence: CDR1 SGHTA, CDR2 FQGTGA. The CDR3 DNA is TGTGCCAGCAGCTTAGCCCCTTTAGCGGGGGGGCCAGTAGGGGAGCTGTTTTTT. It translates to CASSLAPLAGGPVGELFF. Together with reference TRBV7-3 and TRBJ2-2, the CDR3 gives the full variable domain: GAGVSQTPSNKVTEKGKYVELRCDPISGHTALYWYRQSLGQGPEFLIYFQGTGAADDSGLPNDRFFAVRPEGSVSTLKIQRTERGDSAVYLCASSLAPLAGGPVGELFFGEGSRLTVL.

This clone was seen a few times. J is TRBJ2-1 and V is TRBV28; TRBD1 agrees at 9 bases. Germline lookup yields CDR1 MDHEN and CDR2 SYDVKM. The CDR3 has 15 amino acids. V gave up 6 bases and J gave up 5 bases; unmatched junction bases: 8. In DNA form, the CDR3 reads TGTGCCAGCAGCCTCCGGGACAGGGATAACAATGAGCAGTTCTTC. It encodes CASSLRDRDNNEQFF. Full variable domain (rest looked up from reference TRBV28 and TRBJ2-1): DVKVTQSSRYLVKRTGEKVFLECVQDMDHENMFWYRQDPGLGLRLIYFSYDVKMKEKGDIPEGYSVSREKKERFSLILESASTNQTSMYLCASSLRDRDNNEQFFGPGTRLTVL.

This clone showed up just once. The DNA of the CDR3 is TGTGCCAGCTCACGACAGATGAACACTGAAGCTTTCTTT. Translating gives CASSRQMNTEAFF. The V call is TRBV18, the J call TRBJ1-1; D might be TRBD1 (5 bases). Trimming took 4 bases from V and 0 from J, leaving 6 bases between them. CDR1 and CDR2 from the germline V gene are KGHSH and LQKENI. This CDR3 has 13 residues. The complete variable domain, with remaining parts taken from reference TRBV18 and TRBJ1-1, reads NAGVMQNPRHLVRRRGQEARLRCSPMKGHSHVYWYRQLPEEGLKFMVYLQKENIIDESGMPKERFSAEFPKEGPSILRIQQVVRGDSAAYFCASSRQMNTEAFFGQGTRLTVV.

This sequence joins TRBV4-1 and TRBJ2-5, with a possible D match to TRBD2 (5 bases). Per germline, CDR1 MGHRA and CDR2 YSYEKL. Trimming pared 0 bases from V and 1 base from J, leaving 12 bases between. The CDR3 has 16 residues. CDR3: CASSQDVLGFQETQYF. For the CDR3, the DNA is TGCGCCAGCAGCCAAGATGTACTAGGGTTCCAAGAGACCCAGTACTTC.

With respect to this clone: One end of the junction is discordant with germline, which a read error may explain. J is TRBJ2-5 and V is TRBV7-7; 7 positions match TRBD2. This CDR3 has 16 residues. Germline CDR1 is SSHAT and CDR2 is FNYEAQ (reference sequence). DNA of the CDR3: TGTGCTAGCAGCTTAGGGTCCGGGGGGATCAGGGAGACCCAGTACTTC. Translated: CASSLGSGGIRETQYF.

The gene calls are TRBV2 and TRBJ1-1, with TRBD1 matching over 9 bases. The CDR3 length is 15 residues. In germline, CDR1 is SNHLY, CDR2 FYNNEI. The V segment lost 4 bases and the J segment 5 bases; nucleotides outside the gene matches: 8. CDR3 residues: CASSATTGGATEAFF. CDR3 in DNA: TGTGCCAGCAGTGCAACTACAGGGGGCGCGACTGAAGCTTTCTTT.

The gene calls are TRBV28 and TRBJ1-4; 8 bases align to TRBD1. Trimming took 6 bases from V and 7 from J; bases not matched to a gene: 10. Germline V gives CDR1 MDHEN, CDR2 SYDVKM. The CDR3 sequence is 15 residues long. CDR3 sequence (DNA): TGTGCCAGCAGCCACGGACAGGGATATATTGAAAAACTGTTTTTT. Translating it yields CASSHGQGYIEKLFF.

The chain links TRBV25-1 to TRBJ1-2; D remains ambiguous. In germline, CDR1 is MGHDK, CDR2 SYGVNS. This CDR3 has 14 amino acids. V lost 0 bases to trimming and J lost 8 bases, with 13 bases between them. In DNA, the CDR3 is TGTGCCAGCAGTGAATATGGTTCGGTGGGGGGCTACACCTTC. It encodes CASSEYGSVGGYTF.

In this sample, this clone turned up once. The chain carries TRBV6-1 and TRBJ2-1; possible D gene TRBD1, 5 bases. CDR3 length equals 15 residues. V lost 5 bases and J lost 4, with 15 bases in between. Germline CDR1 MNHNS, CDR2 SASEGT. CDR3 nucleotide sequence: TGTGCCAGCAGTTCAAGGACAAGAAATTACAATGAGCAGTTCTTC. Translating it yields CASSSRTRNYNEQFF.

The chain couples TRBV30 to TRBJ2-6, with D hard to call. Germline CDR1 reads GTSNPN; CDR2 reads SVGIG (reference sequence). The CDR3 loop spans 13 amino acids. The V end was cut by 2 bases, the J end by 3 bases, with 5 bases between. CDR3 in amino acids: CAWSIGGANVLTF. The CDR3 DNA reads as TGTGCCTGGAGTATTGGTGGGGCCAACGTCCTGACTTTC. Full variable domain (missing parts from reference TRBV30 and TRBJ2-6): SQTIHQWPATLVQPVGSPLSLECTVEGTSNPNLYWYRQAAGRGLQLLFYSVGIGQISSEVPQNLSASRPQDRQFILSSKKLLLSDSGFYLCAWSIGGANVLTFGAGSRLTVL.

This clone was recorded once. The V and J genes are TRBV18 and TRBJ1-5, with D perhaps matching TRBD1 (6 bases). From germline, CDR1 is KGHSH and CDR2 LQKENI. There are 15 residues in the CDR3. With 4 bases removed from V and 0 bases from J, the gap between germline ends came to 10 bases. CDR3 sequence: CASSLGHASNQPQHF. The DNA for the CDR3 is TGTGCCAGCTCACTGGGACACGCTAGCAATCAGCCCCAGCATTTT. Based on the CDR3 plus reference TRBV18 and TRBJ1-5, the full variable domain is NAGVMQNPRHLVRRRGQEARLRCSPMKGHSHVYWYRQLPEEGLKFMVYLQKENIIDESGMPKERFSAEFPKEGPSILRIQQVVRGDSAAYFCASSLGHASNQPQHFGDGTRLSIL.

The chain employs TRBV5-1 and TRBJ1-6; the D gene is possibly TRBD1 (6 bases). Trimming took off 3 bases at V and 7 bases at J, with 14 bases between the two ends. Germline V CDR1 and CDR2: SGHRS, YFSETQ. The CDR3 is made up of 15 amino acids. The DNA of the CDR3 is TGCGCCAGCAGCTGGAAGGACAGTTCCAATTCACCCCTCCACTTT. This encodes CASSWKDSSNSPLHF.

CDR3 in DNA: TGTGCCAGTAGTGCGGGTGGGGTCGAAAACATTCAGTACTTC. Amino acid sequence: CASSAGGVENIQYF. The chain is built from TRBV19 and TRBJ2-4, with a possible D match to TRBD2 (5 bases). The ends were cut back, 5 bases at V and 5 bases at J, with 13 bases in the middle. This CDR3 is built from 14 residues. The germline gives CDR1 LNHDA, CDR2 SQIVND (reference sequence).

The V gene is TRBV6-6, the J gene TRBJ1-5; D call uncertain. This CDR3 has 14 residues. Trimming left V 0 bases short and J 5 bases short, with 8 bases between. Germline-derived CDR1 and CDR2 are MNHNY and SVGAGI (reference sequence). CDR3: CASSYSYRHQPQHF. The CDR3 DNA sequence: TGTGCCAGCAGTTACTCGTACAGACATCAGCCCCAGCATTTT.

V and J are TRBV15 and TRBJ1-5; possible D gene TRBD1, 5 bases. Germline V gene data show CDR1 as LNHNV and CDR2 as YYDKDF (reference sequence). Trimming removed 2 bases at V and 6 bases at J, with 17 bases between. This CDR3 comprises 16 residues. DNA for the CDR3: TGTGCCACCAGCAGATCGCGGGAGGGGAACGGTCAGCCCCAGCATTTT. Translating it yields CATSRSREGNGQPQHF.

This chain connects TRBV9 to TRBJ1-2; TRBD1 matches at 9 bases. The trim removed 1 base at V and 4 bases at J, leaving 5 bases unmatched. Looked up from germline, CDR1 is SGDLS and CDR2 is YYNGEE. The CDR3 has 15 residues. The CDR3 sequence is CASSVLADRGYGYTF. The CDR3 region has the DNA TGTGCCAGCAGCGTACTCGCGGACAGGGGCTATGGCTACACCTTC.

The chain joins TRBV11-2 to TRBJ2-1, with D perhaps TRBD1 or TRBD2 (5 bases each). The germline CDR1 and CDR2 sequences are SGHAT and FQNNGV. The V gene lost 1 base and the J gene lost 9 bases, with 13 bases spanning the gap. The length of the CDR3 is 14 residues. The CDR3 loop is CASSLGAHGGEQFF. The CDR3 DNA reads as TGTGCCAGCAGCTTAGGAGCGCATGGGGGTGAGCAGTTCTTC.

The genes are TRBV4-3 and TRBJ2-5; the match to TRBD2 covers 7 bases. V was pared by 0 bases and J by 5 bases, with 9 bases of the junction left unmatched. The germline V gene encodes CDR1 LGHNA and CDR2 YSLEER. The CDR3 totals 16 residues. CDR3 loop: CASSQDRGWGGETQYF. The CDR3 coding sequence is TGCGCCAGCAGCCAAGATAGAGGGTGGGGAGGGGAGACCCAGTACTTC.

The chain recombines TRBV23-1 with TRBJ1-3; D not certain. TRBV23-1 is annotated as an ORF whose role is uncertain. This CDR3 comprises 14 residues. V lost 7 bases and J 2 bases, leaving 12 bases between the germline ends. CDR3 loop: CASTSRVTGNTIYF. The CDR3 DNA is TGCGCCAGCACTTCGAGAGTAACTGGAAACACCATATATTTT.

The chain combines TRBV9 with TRBJ2-2, with D tentatively TRBD1 (6 bases). The CDR3 has 16 residues. Per the germline V gene, CDR1 is SGDLS and CDR2 is YYNGEE. V shed 3 bases and J shed 6 bases, with 18 bases lying between them. Here the CDR3 reads CASSASNRAPPGELFF. DNA for the CDR3: TGTGCCAGCAGCGCGAGTAACAGGGCCCCGCCCGGGGAGCTGTTTTTT. The entire variable domain, with the rest obtained from reference TRBV9 and TRBJ2-2, is as follows: DSGVTQTPKHLITATGQRVTLRCSPRSGDLSVYWYQQSLDQGLQFLIQYYNGEERAKGNILERFSAQQFPDLHSELNLSSLELGDSALYFCASSASNRAPPGELFFGEGSRLTVL.